A single sample is the source of the 28 T cell receptor beta chains below, sequenced in a study of CD8+ T cells in alopecia areata. Treatment given: oral pan-JAK inhibitor, 5-10 mg twice daily. RNA extraction was followed by reverse transcription into cDNA, which acted as the sequencing template. Here immunoSEQ multiplex PCR was the method, and the copy in TCRdb shows in-frame clones only, minus some. The table lists roughly 180,000 clones, approximately 49% of them singletons, with about 9.5% in the top ten. The sequencing used CD8+ T cells sorted from blood, collected around week 54, from a patient treated with tofacitinib. These receptor sequences come from a human donor with alopecia areata.

The V call is TRBV7-9, the J call TRBJ2-3, with D maybe TRBD1 (6 bases). With 11 bases removed from V and 6 bases from J, the gap between germline ends came to 15 bases. The germline V gene has CDR1 SEHNR and CDR2 FQNEAQ (reference sequence). The CDR3 contains 12 residues. CDR3 in DNA: TGTGCCGGTTCGACAGGTGGGGATACGCAGTATTTT. Protein: CAGSTGGDTQYF. Based on the CDR3 plus reference TRBV7-9 and TRBJ2-3, the full variable domain is DTGVSQNPRHKITKRGQNVTFRCDPISEHNRLYWYRQTLGQGPEFLTYFQNEAQLEKSRLLSDRFSAERPKGSFSTLEIQRTEQGDSAMYLCAGSTGGDTQYFGPGTRLTVL.

V gene TRBV27 combines with J gene TRBJ2-1, with D possibly TRBD1 on 5 matching bases. The CDR3 has 12 residues. With 3 bases removed from V and 5 bases from J, the gap between germline ends came to 5 bases. The germline CDR1 and CDR2 sequences are MNHEY and SMNVEV (reference sequence). The CDR3 bases are TGTGCCAGCAGTTTCAGGGACAATGAGCAGTTCTTC. Translated: CASSFRDNEQFF.

The rearrangement uses TRBV4-1 and TRBJ1-5; 7 nucleotides agree with TRBD1. Per germline, CDR1 MGHRA and CDR2 YSYEKL. V lost 2 bases to trimming and J lost 5 bases; unmatched junction nucleotides: 12. This CDR3 region has 17 residues. The CDR3 DNA reads TGCGCCAGCAGCCAAACGACGGGAGGGGGCGAGGATCAGCCCCAGCATTTT. It yields the protein CASSQTTGGGEDQPQHF.

This rearrangement joins TRBV19 to TRBJ1-1; perhaps TRBD1 as D (6 bases). The ends were cut back, 4 bases at V and 6 bases at J, with 18 bases in the middle. Germline CDR1 reads LNHDA; CDR2 reads SQIVND (reference sequence). This CDR3 is 15 amino acids long. The chain's CDR3 is CASSRRAGAQPEAFF. CDR3 bases: TGTGCCAGTAGTAGGAGAGCAGGGGCCCAGCCTGAAGCTTTCTTT.

This clone was seen a handful of times. V is TRBV30 and J is TRBJ2-2; TRBD1 matches at 7 bases. Germline CDR1 reads GTSNPN; CDR2 reads SVGIG (reference sequence). The CDR3 loop spans 14 amino acids. Trimming at V came to 4 bases and at J to 4 bases, leaving 6 bases not matched to a gene. The CDR3 nucleotides are TGTGCCTGGAACAGGGGACACGCCACCGGGGAGCTGTTTTTT. Protein: CAWNRGHATGELFF. Drawing the rest from reference TRBV30 and TRBJ2-2, the complete variable domain is SQTIHQWPATLVQPVGSPLSLECTVEGTSNPNLYWYRQAAGRGLQLLFYSVGIGQISSEVPQNLSASRPQDRQFILSSKKLLLSDSGFYLCAWNRGHATGELFFGEGSRLTVL.

The chain uses TRBV7-9 and TRBJ1-5; TRBD1 is a possible D gene (6 bases). V lost 6 bases and J lost 5, with 11 bases in between. Germline V gene lookup returns CDR1 SEHNR and CDR2 FQNEAQ (reference sequence). This CDR3 has 13 residues. The chain's CDR3 is CASSAYRDQPQHF. CDR3 nucleotide sequence: TGTGCCAGCAGTGCATACAGGGATCAGCCCCAGCATTTT.

In nucleotides, the CDR3 is TGTGCCAGCAGTCAGGGATCCTACGAGCAGTACTTC. It codes for CASSQGSYEQYF. This rearrangement joins TRBV6-1 to TRBJ2-7, with a tentative D call TRBD1 (5 bases). Germline V gene lookup returns CDR1 MNHNS and CDR2 SASEGT. With 5 bases removed from V and 1 base from J, the gap between germline ends came to 6 bases. CDR3 length: 12 amino acids.

The rearrangement joins TRBV5-4 to TRBJ1-1, with D tentatively TRBD1 (5 bases). The V and J ends lost 3 bases and 1 base respectively, with 10 bases between them. This CDR3 is built from 14 residues. Germline V gene sequence: CDR1 SGHNT, CDR2 YYREEE (reference sequence). CDR3 DNA sequence: TGTGCCAGCAGCTGGGGGACGGAGAACACTGAAGCTTTCTTT. Protein product: CASSWGTENTEAFF.

V gene TRBV30 combines with J gene TRBJ1-1; 8 bases map to TRBD1. The CDR3 has 17 amino acids. Germline loops: CDR1 GTSNPN, CDR2 SVGIG (reference sequence). V lost 0 bases, J lost 0 bases, and 9 bases stayed unmatched. DNA for the CDR3: TGTGCCTGGAGTGTACAGCCAGGGGGCTGGATGAACACTGAAGCTTTCTTT. Amino acid sequence: CAWSVQPGGWMNTEAFF.

There are a few counts of this clone. The chain is built from TRBV7-6 and TRBJ2-5; no clear D gene. This CDR3 is built from 15 residues. Looked up from germline, CDR1 is SGHVS and CDR2 is FNYEAQ. The V and J ends lost 4 bases and 6 bases respectively, with 18 bases between them. The CDR3 bases are TGTGCCAGCAGCTCCGACACTTTGTGGGTTAAGACCCAGTACTTC. It yields the protein CASSSDTLWVKTQYF. Full variable domain (outside the CDR3, taken from reference TRBV7-6 and TRBJ2-5): GAGVSQSPRYKVTKRGQDVALRCDPISGHVSLYWYRQALGQGPEFLTYFNYEAQQDKSGLPNDRFSAERPEGSISTLTIQRTEQRDSAMYRCASSSDTLWVKTQYFGPGTRLLVL.

This clone showed up just once. The chain links TRBV4-3 to TRBJ2-5; D possibly corresponds to TRBD2 (6 bases). V shed 4 bases and J shed 5 bases, with 17 bases lying between them. CDR1 is LGHNA and CDR2 is YSLEER in the germline V gene. The CDR3 consists of 15 residues. DNA for the CDR3: TGCGCCAGCAGCCCAGGGACTGGGTCCAGGGAGACCCAGTACTTC. Translation: CASSPGTGSRETQYF.

The chain is built from TRBV9 and TRBJ1-1; D is unresolved. Germline lookup yields CDR1 SGDLS and CDR2 YYNGEE. Trimming stripped 0 bases from V and 0 bases from J, with 9 bases between. CDR3 length equals 15 residues. CDR3 protein: CASSVGGGMNTEAFF. CDR3 nucleotides: TGTGCCAGCAGCGTAGGGGGAGGGATGAACACTGAAGCTTTCTTT. Drawing the rest from reference TRBV9 and TRBJ1-1, the complete variable domain is DSGVTQTPKHLITATGQRVTLRCSPRSGDLSVYWYQQSLDQGLQFLIQYYNGEERAKGNILERFSAQQFPDLHSELNLSSLELGDSALYFCASSVGGGMNTEAFFGQGTRLTVV.

The chain employs TRBV29-1 and TRBJ1-4, with 7 bases lining up with TRBD1. V was pared by 6 bases and J by 7 bases, with 8 bases of the junction left unmatched. The CDR3 runs 13 residues. CDR1 is SQVTM, CDR2 ANQGSEA, per germline. CDR3: CSVLDRVVEKLFF. As DNA, the CDR3 is TGCAGCGTGCTTGACAGGGTCGTTGAAAAACTGTTTTTT.

The J gene is TRBJ2-7, the V gene TRBV27; 8 bases match TRBD1. Per germline, CDR1 MNHEY and CDR2 SMNVEV (reference sequence). After removal of 6 bases from V and 6 bases from J, the junction contained 4 bases not matched to a gene. This CDR3 region has 12 residues. CDR3 residues: CASSLRGREQYF. The CDR3 DNA follows: TGTGCCAGCAGCCTCAGGGGGCGCGAGCAGTACTTC.

This clone was seen just once. The chain has TRBV30 and TRBJ1-1; maybe TRBD1 (6 bases). Trimming stripped 4 bases from V and 11 bases from J, with 17 bases between. The CDR3 has 12 residues. The germline V gene has CDR1 GTSNPN and CDR2 SVGIG (reference sequence). The CDR3 nucleotides read TGTGCCTGGACCCACCAGGGGCGAGTCGCTTTCTTT. This translates into CAWTHQGRVAFF.

This clone was counted between two and nine times. The rearrangement links TRBV11-2 to TRBJ2-3; D is undetermined. Germline values: CDR1 SGHAT, CDR2 FQNNGV. Trimming left V 5 bases short and J 4 bases short, with 7 bases between. The CDR3 covers 12 residues. The CDR3 is CASSPFADTQYF. CDR3 coding DNA: TGTGCCAGCAGCCCCTTCGCAGATACGCAGTATTTT.

The V gene is TRBV7-9, the J gene TRBJ2-7; D remains ambiguous. The CDR3 consists of 12 residues. Trimming shortened V by 5 bases and J by 6 bases, and 11 bases separated the two germline ends. From germline, CDR1 is SEHNR and CDR2 FQNEAQ (reference sequence). The CDR3 bases are TGTGCCAGCAGCGACCCCCCTCCCGAGCAGTACTTC. Translating gives CASSDPPPEQYF.

Here the CDR3 DNA reads TGCGCCAGCAGCTTTGGGGTTCAAGAGACCCAGTACTTC. Protein: CASSFGVQETQYF. The V and J genes are TRBV5-1 and TRBJ2-5; D remains unclear. Trimming pared 2 bases from V and 2 bases from J, leaving 7 bases between. The CDR3 spans 13 residues. Germline-derived CDR1 and CDR2 are SGHRS and YFSETQ.

This rearrangement joins TRBV15 to TRBJ2-1; D gene uncertain. The CDR3 has 12 residues. Trimming removed 0 bases from V and 9 bases from J, with 6 bases in between. Germline V gives CDR1 LNHNV, CDR2 YYDKDF (reference sequence). CDR3 sequence reads: CATSRDSGEQFF. For the CDR3, the DNA is TGTGCCACCAGCAGAGATTCGGGTGAGCAGTTCTTC.

The chain is built from TRBV6-5 and TRBJ2-7; the D gene is possibly TRBD1 (6 bases). Deletions cut 4 bases from V and 0 bases from J, with 10 bases between. The CDR3 is made up of 14 amino acids. CDR1 is MNHEY, CDR2 SVGAGI, per germline. In DNA form, the CDR3 reads TGTGCCAGCAGTTCCGGGGACAACTCCTACGAGCAGTACTTC. As protein: CASSSGDNSYEQYF.

The rearrangement joins TRBV19 to TRBJ1-2, with D unresolved. With 6 bases removed from V and 8 bases from J, the gap between germline ends came to 13 bases. The CDR3 spans 12 residues. Germline-derived CDR1 and CDR2 are LNHDA and SQIVND (reference sequence). In DNA, the CDR3 is TGTGCCAGTAGGGTGGAGAAGGAGGGCTACACCTTC. Residues: CASRVEKEGYTF.

The J gene is TRBJ1-2, the V gene TRBV5-6, with D perhaps matching TRBD1 (6 bases). V lost 4 bases to trimming and J lost 0 bases, with 10 bases between them. The CDR3 covers 14 residues. CDR1 SGHDT and CDR2 YYEEEE come from the germline V gene. The CDR3 DNA follows: TGTGCCAGCAGCGCGGACAGTACTAACTATGGCTACACCTTC. It is translated as CASSADSTNYGYTF.

The gene calls are TRBV5-1 and TRBJ2-7; either TRBD1 or TRBD2 may fit D (6 bases each). CDR3 length: 12 residues. Germline V lookup: CDR1 SGHRS, CDR2 YFSETQ. The ends were cut back, 4 bases at V and 5 bases at J, with 10 bases in the middle. The DNA for the CDR3 is TGCGCCAGCAGCCCAAGGGGGGACGAGCAGTACTTC. Translation gives CASSPRGDEQYF.

The V call is TRBV10-3, the J call TRBJ1-2; TRBD1 matches at 7 bases. Germline values: CDR1 ENHRY, CDR2 SYGVKD. V trimming: 0 bases; J trimming: 2 bases; junction bases outside the gene matches: 3. The CDR3 is 15 residues long. CDR3 DNA: TGTGCCATCAGTGAGTCGAAGACAGGGAACTATGGCTACACCTTC. Amino acids: CAISESKTGNYGYTF.

The genes are TRBV27 and TRBJ1-1, with 9 bases lining up with TRBD1. J lost 5 bases, V lost 5 bases, and 9 bases had no gene match. Germline loops: CDR1 MNHEY, CDR2 SMNVEV (reference sequence). This CDR3 is built from 15 residues. CDR3 sequence reads: CASSEPGQGWTEAFF. CDR3 DNA sequence: TGTGCCAGCAGTGAGCCGGGACAGGGTTGGACTGAAGCTTTCTTT.

The chain joins TRBV9 to TRBJ1-1, with 8 bases identical to TRBD1. In germline, CDR1 is SGDLS, CDR2 YYNGEE. The CDR3 loop spans 14 amino acids. V dropped 3 bases and J dropped 7; count of bases not matched to a gene: 8. The CDR3 spells CASSEWTGTREAFF. In DNA, the CDR3 is TGTGCCAGCAGCGAATGGACAGGGACGCGTGAAGCTTTCTTT.

This clone was seen more than once but under ten times. This chain links TRBV5-1 with TRBJ1-2; D is unresolved. From germline, CDR1 is SGHRS and CDR2 YFSETQ. CDR3 size: 16 residues. Trimming removed 2 bases from V and 4 bases from J, with 18 bases in between. In nucleotides, the CDR3 is TGCGCCAGCAGCTTCATGACGACAAGGGAGGGCTATGGCTACACCTTC. Protein sequence: CASSFMTTREGYGYTF.

Comments on this clone: A far more abundant clone sits one base away, making this likely a read error. The sample carries other DNA sequences with the same CDR3. The rearrangement links TRBV4-1 to TRBJ2-3; 9 nucleotides match TRBD2. CDR1 and CDR2 from the germline V gene are MGHRA and YSYEKL. The CDR3 has 15 residues. Trimming removed 0 bases from V and 6 bases from J; junction bases left unmatched: 4. In DNA, the CDR3 is TGCGCCAGCAGCCAAGAGCGGGGGGGCCCGGATACGCAGTATTTT. Its protein product is CASSQERGGPDTQYF.